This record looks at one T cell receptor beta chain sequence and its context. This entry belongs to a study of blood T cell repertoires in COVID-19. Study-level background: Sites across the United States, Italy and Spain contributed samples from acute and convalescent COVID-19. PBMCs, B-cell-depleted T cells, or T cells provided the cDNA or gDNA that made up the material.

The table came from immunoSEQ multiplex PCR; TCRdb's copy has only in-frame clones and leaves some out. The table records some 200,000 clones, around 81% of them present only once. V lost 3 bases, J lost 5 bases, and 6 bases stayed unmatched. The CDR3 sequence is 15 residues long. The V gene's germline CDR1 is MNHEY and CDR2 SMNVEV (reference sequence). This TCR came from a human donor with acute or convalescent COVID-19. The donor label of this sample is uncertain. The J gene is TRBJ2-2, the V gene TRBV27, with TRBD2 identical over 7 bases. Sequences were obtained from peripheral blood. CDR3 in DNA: TGTGCCAGCAGTTTCAGCGGGGCAAAGACCGGGGAGCTGTTTTTT. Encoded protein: CASSFSGAKTGELFF.